The 15 T cell receptor beta chains given below trace back to one sample, sequenced in a study of shared clonotypes between healthy human individuals. The assay was immunoSEQ multiplex PCR, and TCRdb's table has in-frame clones only and misses some. This repertoire shows some 2 million clones, about 95% found once; its top ten account for around 1.1%. Naive CD8 populations comprised CD45RO-negative cells positively selected for CCR7, excluding terminally differentiated effector memory CD45RA+ cells. The sample taken for sequencing was naive CD8+ T cells sorted from blood. Receptors originate from a man aged 18 to 29 in good health.

The gene calls are TRBV7-6 and TRBJ1-5; 8 bases are a match to TRBD1. CDR1 is SGHVS and CDR2 is FNYEAQ in the germline V gene. This CDR3 has 14 amino acids. The junction had 5 bases not matched to a gene; V was cut back by 4 bases and J by 6 bases. As DNA, the CDR3 is TGTGCCAGCAGCTCGGGGCAGGGGGCTCAGCCCCAGCATTTT. Protein sequence: CASSSGQGAQPQHF. The entire variable domain, with the rest obtained from reference TRBV7-6 and TRBJ1-5, is as follows: GAGVSQSPRYKVTKRGQDVALRCDPISGHVSLYWYRQALGQGPEFLTYFNYEAQQDKSGLPNDRFSAERPEGSISTLTIQRTEQRDSAMYRCASSSGQGAQPQHFGDGTRLSIL.

The J gene is TRBJ2-2, the V gene TRBV28; D is unresolved. CDR1 is MDHEN, CDR2 SYDVKM, per germline. The CDR3 has 15 amino acids. Trimming shortened V by 6 bases and J by 3 bases, and 14 bases separated the two germline ends. CDR3 amino acids: CASSPIVAHTGELFF. The CDR3 bases are TGTGCCAGCAGCCCAATTGTAGCCCACACCGGGGAGCTGTTTTTT.

The chain uses TRBV13 and TRBJ2-7; no firm D call. The CDR3 runs to 14 residues. Germline V lookup: CDR1 PRHDT, CDR2 FYEKMQ (reference sequence). V was pared by 5 bases and J by 1 base, with 12 bases between. This chain's CDR3 is CASSPLALSYEQYF. Here the CDR3 DNA reads TGTGCCAGCAGCCCCCTGGCCCTTTCCTACGAGCAGTACTTC.

The V call is TRBV4-1, the J call TRBJ1-4; TRBD1 matches 9 bases. V gave up 3 bases and J gave up 7 bases; unmatched junction bases: 6. The CDR3 is 15 amino acids. CDR1 and CDR2 (germline): MGHRA, YSYEKL. CDR3 nucleotides: TGCGCCAGCAGCCAGGAACAGGGGGCTGGTGAAAAACTGTTTTTT. Translated: CASSQEQGAGEKLFF.

This clone was observed once. The rearrangement joins TRBV5-6 to TRBJ2-1, with 7 bases fitting TRBD1. CDR1 and CDR2 (germline): SGHDT, YYEEEE. The CDR3 covers 15 residues. J lost 10 bases, V lost 2 bases, and 12 bases had no gene match. The CDR3 region has the DNA TGTGCCAGCAGCTTCCCTCAAGGGGGCCCGGACGAGCAGTTCTTC. Protein sequence: CASSFPQGGPDEQFF. The entire variable domain, with the rest obtained from reference TRBV5-6 and TRBJ2-1, is as follows: DAGVTQSPTHLIKTRGQQVTLRCSPKSGHDTVSWYQQALGQGPQFIFQYYEEEERQRGNFPDRFSGHQFPNYSSELNVNALLLGDSALYLCASSFPQGGPDEQFFGPGTRLTVL.

The V gene is TRBV28, the J gene TRBJ1-5; TRBD1 aligns across 9 bases. Germline V gives CDR1 MDHEN, CDR2 SYDVKM. V shed 4 bases, J shed 7 bases, and the junction held 8 bases outside the gene matches. The CDR3 is made up of 15 amino acids. The CDR3 DNA is TGTGCCAGCAGTTCGAAACAGGGGGCACGGCAGCCCCAGCATTTT. Protein sequence: CASSSKQGARQPQHF.

The chain recombines TRBV6-6 with TRBJ2-2, with 8 bases identical to TRBD2. CDR1 is MNHNY and CDR2 is SVGAGI in the germline V gene (reference sequence). J lost 1 base, V lost 7 bases, and 8 bases had no gene match. The length of the CDR3 is 16 residues. The CDR3 loop reads CASIRRGDLNTGELFF. CDR3 coding DNA: TGTGCCAGCATCCGGCGGGGGGACTTGAACACCGGGGAGCTGTTTTTT.

This clone was recorded only once. Other nucleotide sequences in the sample specify the same CDR3. The chain employs TRBV5-4 and TRBJ2-7; possibly TRBD1 for D (5 bases). V was clipped by 2 bases and J by 1 base, with 7 bases between them. CDR1 and CDR2 (germline): SGHNT, YYREEE (reference sequence). The CDR3 covers 13 residues. The CDR3: CASSFDRSYEQYF. The CDR3 bases are TGTGCCAGCAGCTTCGACAGATCCTACGAGCAGTACTTC. The variable domain in full, with the rest retrieved from reference TRBV5-4 and TRBJ2-7, is ETGVTQSPTHLIKTRGQQVTLRCSSQSGHNTVSWYQQALGQGPQFIFQYYREEENGRGNFPPRFSGLQFPNYSSELNVNALELDDSALYLCASSFDRSYEQYFGPGTRLTVT.

V gene TRBV10-2 combines with J gene TRBJ2-1; 12 positions match TRBD2. The junction had 7 bases not matched to a gene; V was cut back by 5 bases and J by 5 bases. The germline CDR1 and CDR2 sequences are WSHSY and SAAADI. The CDR3 extends over 16 amino acids. The CDR3 DNA reads as TGCGCCAGCAGTCGGACTAGCGGGGAAGGTGACAATGAGCAGTTCTTC. Translation gives CASSRTSGEGDNEQFF.

About this clone itself: This CDR3 is also generated by other DNA sequences in the sample. The chain has TRBV2 and TRBJ2-5, with D maybe TRBD2 (6 bases). This CDR3 spans 14 amino acids. V was pared by 6 bases and J by 5 bases, with 16 bases between. The germline gives CDR1 SNHLY, CDR2 FYNNEI. CDR3 DNA: TGTGCCAGCAGCGGGACTGGCCTCGGCGAGACCCAGTACTTC. This encodes CASSGTGLGETQYF.

In this sample, this clone turned up once. Distinct nucleotide sequences in the sample also encode this CDR3. The J gene is TRBJ2-7, the V gene TRBV5-1, with a possible D match to TRBD1 (6 bases). Trimming pared 0 bases from V and 4 bases from J, leaving 8 bases between. The CDR3 consists of 13 residues. Germline V lookup: CDR1 SGHRS, CDR2 YFSETQ. The CDR3 spells CASSLDRVYEQYF. Here the CDR3 DNA reads TGCGCCAGCAGCTTGGACAGGGTTTACGAGCAGTACTTC.

This clone turned up a few times. The V and J genes are TRBV4-1 and TRBJ1-1; no firm D call. The CDR3 is made up of 11 amino acids. Germline V CDR1 and CDR2: MGHRA, YSYEKL. The V gene lost 4 bases and the J gene lost 7 bases, with 7 bases spanning the gap. As DNA, the CDR3 is TGCGCCAGCAGCCGATTCAATGAAGCTTTCTTT. It yields the protein CASSRFNEAFF.

The V and J genes are TRBV5-6 and TRBJ2-1, with TRBD2 as a possible D gene (6 bases). V lost 6 bases, J lost 4 bases, and 23 bases lay in between. The CDR3 length is 17 residues. From germline, CDR1 is SGHDT and CDR2 YYEEEE. The CDR3 DNA reads TGTGCCAGCATCCCCCAAGGGTGGGCGGGACCATACAATGAGCAGTTCTTC. It codes for CASIPQGWAGPYNEQFF.

The chain joins TRBV4-1 to TRBJ1-3; no reliable D call. The CDR3 length is 15 residues. The germline V gene has CDR1 MGHRA and CDR2 YSYEKL. Trimming cost V 0 bases and J 0 bases, with 6 bases left between them. DNA for the CDR3: TGCGCCAGCAGCCAAGAAAGGTACTCTGGAAACACCATATATTTT. Translating it yields CASSQERYSGNTIYF.

V usage is TRBV2 and J usage is TRBJ2-3, with D maybe TRBD2 (6 bases). V lost 3 bases and J 0 bases, leaving 19 bases between the germline ends. The CDR3 has 18 residues. Germline V gene data show CDR1 as SNHLY and CDR2 as FYNNEI. The CDR3 DNA sequence: TGTGCCAGCAGTGACGGCGGGGCGAGGGAAACTAGCACAGATACGCAGTATTTT. Its protein is CASSDGGARETSTDTQYF.